One and the same sample provided the 10 T cell receptor beta chains below, sequenced in a study of identical twins. TCRdb analysed the 5' RACE reads with MiXCR anew, one entry per CDR3 protein. Among about 220,000 distinct CDR3 sequences listed, approximately 5.9% were seen once. Separately, the same data were catalogued under a study of T cells expressing NK-cell markers.

The source material was CD8+ T cells sorted from blood. These receptors all stem from a woman aged 18-29 years in good health.

This chain connects TRBV7-3 to TRBJ2-7, with TRBD2 as a possible D gene (6 bases). The CDR3 runs to 14 residues. V lost 4 bases and J lost 5, with 15 bases in between. From germline, CDR1 is SGHTA and CDR2 FQGTGA. The CDR3 DNA sequence: TGTGCCAGCAGCTACGGGGGAGCCGGCGACGAGCAGTACTTC. Amino acids: CASSYGGAGDEQYF.

This clonotype was picked up many times. The V and J genes are TRBV7-9 and TRBJ1-6; D is perhaps TRBD1 (6 bases). This CDR3 has 15 residues. V was clipped by 5 bases and J by 9 bases, with 17 bases between them. The V gene's germline CDR1 is SEHNR and CDR2 FQNEAQ (reference sequence). CDR3 amino acids: CASSTGSQGLSPLHF. The DNA of the CDR3 is TGTGCCAGCAGCACCGGGAGTCAGGGGCTTTCACCCCTCCACTTT. Together with reference TRBV7-9 and TRBJ1-6, the CDR3 gives the full variable domain: DTGVSQNPRHKITKRGQNVTFRCDPISEHNRLYWYRQTLGQGPEFLTYFQNEAQLEKSRLLSDRFSAERPKGSFSTLEIQRTEQGDSAMYLCASSTGSQGLSPLHFGNGTRLTVT.

This clonotype has a count of ten or more. This rearrangement joins TRBV18 to TRBJ2-5, with a weak D call TRBD1 (6 bases). There are 14 residues in the CDR3. CDR1 is KGHSH and CDR2 is LQKENI in the germline V gene. Trimming took 6 bases from V and 0 from J, leaving 11 bases between them. The CDR3 protein is CASSDWTDQETQYF. DNA of the CDR3: TGTGCCAGCTCCGACTGGACAGACCAAGAGACCCAGTACTTC.

This clonotype turned up a few times. The J gene is TRBJ2-1, the V gene TRBV9; 7 positions match TRBD2. After removal of 4 bases from V and 3 bases from J, the junction contained 4 bases not matched to a gene. Germline lookup yields CDR1 SGDLS and CDR2 YYNGEE. The CDR3 extends over 14 amino acids. CDR3 in amino acids: CASSKAGNYNEQFF. Here the CDR3 DNA reads TGTGCCAGCAGCAAAGCGGGGAACTACAATGAGCAGTTCTTC.

This clonotype showed up many times. The V call is TRBV5-1, the J call TRBJ1-1; weak D call: TRBD1 (6 bases). The CDR3 runs to 14 residues. CDR1 is SGHRS and CDR2 is YFSETQ in the germline V gene. V lost 4 bases and J 0 bases, leaving 10 bases between the germline ends. This CDR3 reads CASSAGQLNTEAFF. CDR3 bases: TGCGCCAGCAGCGCAGGACAGCTGAACACTGAAGCTTTCTTT.

Many counts were recorded for this clonotype. The genes are TRBV11-3 and TRBJ2-1; no clear D gene. Trimming removed 3 bases from V and 5 bases from J, with 5 bases in between. Germline V CDR1 and CDR2: SGHNT, YENEEA. The CDR3 is made up of 12 amino acids. CDR3 sequence: CASSFGNNEQFF. CDR3 DNA: TGTGCCAGCAGCTTTGGCAACAATGAGCAGTTCTTC. Complete variable domain (other parts from reference TRBV11-3 and TRBJ2-1): EAGVVQSPRYKIIEKKQPVAFWCNPISGHNTLYWYLQNLGQGPELLIRYENEEAVDDSQLPKDRFSAERLKGVDSTLKIQPAELGDSAVYLCASSFGNNEQFFGPGTRLTVL.

This clonotype was observed at least ten times. The rearrangement uses TRBV7-9 and TRBJ2-3; the D call may be TRBD1 or TRBD2 (5 bases each). The CDR3 length is 15 residues. Trimming took off 6 bases at V and 3 bases at J, with 16 bases between the two ends. CDR1 is SEHNR and CDR2 is FQNEAQ in the germline V gene (reference sequence). The CDR3 loop is CASSPEGYATDTQYF. The CDR3 bases are TGTGCCAGCAGTCCCGAGGGGTATGCGACAGATACGCAGTATTTT.

This clonotype was recorded at least ten times. The chain joins TRBV20-1 to TRBJ2-3; D is ambiguous. The germline V and J ends were trimmed by 0 bases and 5 bases, with 18 bases remaining between them. The CDR3 length is 16 residues. Germline CDR1 DFQATT, CDR2 SNEGSKA (reference sequence). CDR3 nucleotides: TGCAGTGCTAGAGATAGGGCTGAGCAACCCATAGATACGCAGTATTTT. Translating gives CSARDRAEQPIDTQYF.

V and J are TRBV29-1 and TRBJ1-2; 7 positions match TRBD1. The V gene end was trimmed by 0 bases and the J gene end by 0 bases; junction bases not matched to a gene: 4. The CDR3 has 15 amino acids. Germline V CDR1 and CDR2: SQVTM, ANQGSEA. CDR3 DNA: TGCAGCGTTGAAGATCGGGACAGATCTAACTATGGCTACACCTTC. This translates into CSVEDRDRSNYGYTF.

This clonotype showed up many times. This chain uses TRBV11-2 with TRBJ2-5; D is uncertain. Trimming left V 1 base short and J 5 bases short, with 8 bases between. Per germline, CDR1 SGHAT and CDR2 FQNNGV. This CDR3 contains 13 residues. CDR3 sequence reads: CASSLVPQETQYF. The CDR3, as DNA: TGTGCCAGCAGCTTAGTTCCCCAGGAGACCCAGTACTTC.